This T cell receptor beta chain was recorded in a study of early T cells in non-severe SARS-CoV-2 infection. MiXCR, run by TCRdb on the 5' RACE reads, gives a single entry per CDR3 protein. Found here are roughly 60,000 distinct CDR3 sequences, approximately 11% of them singletons; the top ten hold about 2.8%. This clonotype was counted between two and nine times. CDR3 length: 14 residues. The germline V and J ends were trimmed by 3 bases and 1 base, with 9 bases remaining between them. Germline lookup yields CDR1 KGHSH and CDR2 LQKENI. Source: whole blood, taken at baseline. This TCR was sampled from an adult who was a healthcare worker with PCR-confirmed SARS-CoV-2 infection or an uninfected control (not recorded which). The gene calls are TRBV18 and TRBJ1-1, with D possibly matching TRBD1 (6 bases). The CDR3 sequence is CASSPDSPNTEAFF. CDR3 nucleotides: TGTGCCAGCTCACCGGACAGCCCGAACACTGAAGCTTTCTTT.